This TCR beta chain was found in a study of T-cell memory formation after mild COVID-19. As for the study in general: Across donors, TCR clusters were largely donor specific.

Germline lookup yields CDR1 MGHDK and CDR2 SYGVNS. V shed 3 bases and J 1 base; nucleotides not matched to a gene: 9. The CDR3 totals 17 residues. TCRdb reprocessed the 5' RACE reads via MiXCR and lists one record per CDR3 protein. The repertoire holds under 650,000 distinct CDR3 sequences, with under 20% as singletons. Many counts were recorded for this clonotype. The sequencing sample was made of PBMCs or a T cell subset sorted from them (not recorded which). This sequence was found in an adult woman who had mild COVID-19 (a few samples of this study predate the infection). Cell type and time point are not known. This sequence joins TRBV25-1 and TRBJ2-3; the match to TRBD2 covers 8 bases. The CDR3: CASSDPTGRGGTDTQYF. DNA of the CDR3: TGTGCCAGCAGTGATCCTACGGGGCGGGGGGGCACAGATACGCAGTATTTT.